The 29 T cell receptor beta chains given below trace back to one sample, sequenced in a study of CD8 T cells in ankylosing spondylitis. A single record per CDR3 protein comes from TCRdb applying MiXCR to the 5' RACE reads. The sample lists around 150,000 distinct CDR3 sequences; about 7% were seen once. The sequencing sample was made of blood, either unsorted or a sorted T cell fraction (not recorded which). These receptors all come from a female donor with ankylosing spondylitis or in good health (not recorded which).

This clonotype has a count of ten or more. The chain joins TRBV5-5 to TRBJ2-1; 7 positions agree with TRBD1. Germline V CDR1 and CDR2: SGHKS, YYEKEE (reference sequence). The CDR3 runs 13 residues. V shed 3 bases, J shed 3 bases, and the junction held 0 bases outside the gene matches. The CDR3 DNA follows: TGTGCCAGCAGCTGGGACAGCTACAATGAGCAGTTCTTC. It translates to CASSWDSYNEQFF.

This chain links TRBV24-1 with TRBJ2-6; D uncertain. V lost 4 bases and J 2 bases, leaving 11 bases between the germline ends. Germline lookup yields CDR1 KGHDR and CDR2 SFDVKD. There are 16 residues in the CDR3. CDR3 residues: CATSDPVPPGANVLTF. DNA for the CDR3: TGTGCCACCAGTGACCCAGTCCCGCCTGGGGCCAACGTCCTGACTTTC.

This clonotype was detected only a few times. The chain has TRBV7-2 and TRBJ1-1, with unresolved D. This CDR3 has 13 residues. Germline assignment: CDR1 SGHTA and CDR2 FQGNSA. V dropped 7 bases and J dropped 0 bases, with 9 bases sitting between them. In nucleotides, the CDR3 is TGTGCCAGCAATCTCCGTCTGAACACTGAAGCTTTCTTT. Protein sequence: CASNLRLNTEAFF.

This clonotype came up many times. V and J are TRBV4-1 and TRBJ1-5; D perhaps matches TRBD1 (6 bases). The CDR3 runs 19 residues. Germline lookup yields CDR1 MGHRA and CDR2 YSYEKL. V lost 0 bases and J lost 1, with 19 bases in between. CDR3 DNA sequence: TGCGCCAGCAGCCAAGATGGTGATACAGGGCGCGGCAGCAATCAGCCCCAGCATTTT. Protein product: CASSQDGDTGRGSNQPQHF.

This clonotype was seen ten or more times. The V and J genes are TRBV5-1 and TRBJ2-1; 8 bases fit TRBD1. The V and J ends lost 2 bases and 9 bases, in that order; junction bases with no gene match: 7. The CDR3 is 14 residues long. The germline gives CDR1 SGHRS, CDR2 YFSETQ. The CDR3 nucleotides read TGCGCCAGCAGCTTTTTGCAGGGGGCGGGTGAGCAGTTCTTC. This sequence encodes CASSFLQGAGEQFF. Supplemented by reference TRBV5-1 and TRBJ2-1, the full variable domain reads KAGVTQTPRYLIKTRGQQVTLSCSPISGHRSVSWYQQTPGQGLQFLFEYFSETQRNKGNFPGRFSGRQFSNSRSEMNVSTLELGDSALYLCASSFLQGAGEQFFGPGTRLTVL.

At least ten counts were recorded for this clonotype. The rearrangement links TRBV20-1 to TRBJ2-3; TRBD2 matches at 8 bases. Looked up from germline, CDR1 is DFQATT and CDR2 is SNEGSKA (reference sequence). There are 13 residues in the CDR3. J lost 5 bases, V lost 3 bases, and 4 bases had no gene match. The CDR3 here is CSASGGVQDTQYF. DNA for the CDR3: TGCAGTGCTAGCGGGGGGGTGCAAGATACGCAGTATTTT.

This clonotype appeared many times. The rearrangement links TRBV19 to TRBJ1-2, with D perhaps TRBD1 (6 bases). The CDR3 runs to 15 residues. Deletions cut 3 bases from V and 6 bases from J, with 17 bases between. Germline V gene data show CDR1 as LNHDA and CDR2 as SQIVND (reference sequence). This CDR3 is CASSMDSAGLDGYTF. In DNA form, the CDR3 reads TGTGCCAGTAGTATGGACAGTGCAGGTTTGGATGGCTACACCTTC. Full variable domain (outside the CDR3, taken from reference TRBV19 and TRBJ1-2): DGGITQSPKYLFRKEGQNVTLSCEQNLNHDAMYWYRQDPGQGLRLIYYSQIVNDFQKGDIAEGYSVSREKKESFPLTVTSAQKNPTAFYLCASSMDSAGLDGYTFGSGTRLTVV.

The table lists this clonotype with many counts. The rearrangement uses TRBV12-3 or TRBV12-4 and TRBJ1-1; no clear D. The CDR3 runs to 13 residues. V dropped 3 bases and J dropped 3 bases, with 8 bases sitting between them. The CDR3 sequence: CASSFRADTEAFF. DNA of the CDR3: TGTGCCAGCAGTTTCCGGGCGGACACTGAAGCTTTCTTT.

This clonotype has just a few counts. This rearrangement joins TRBV2 to TRBJ1-1; D unresolved. CDR1 is SNHLY and CDR2 is FYNNEI in the germline V gene. Trimming cost V 4 bases and J 2 bases, with 14 bases left between them. The CDR3 runs 15 residues. For the CDR3, the DNA is TGTGCCAGCAGTGCTCTACCCGGGATCAACACTGAAGCTTTCTTT. This codes for CASSALPGINTEAFF.

There are many counts of this clonotype. The V gene is TRBV4-1, the J gene TRBJ2-7, with D hard to call. Per the germline V gene, CDR1 is MGHRA and CDR2 is YSYEKL. There are 14 residues in the CDR3. Trimming pared 0 bases from V and 3 bases from J, leaving 9 bases between. The CDR3: CASSQDLGYYEQYF. The CDR3 DNA is TGCGCCAGCAGCCAAGATCTGGGATACTACGAGCAGTACTTC.

At least ten counts were recorded for this clonotype. The genes are TRBV28 and TRBJ1-1; D unresolved. This CDR3 is built from 12 residues. Germline loops: CDR1 MDHEN, CDR2 SYDVKM. Trimming removed 6 bases from V and 7 bases from J, with 12 bases in between. DNA for the CDR3: TGTGCCAGCAGCTCTGGGATCTTTGAAGCTTTCTTT. Translated, it gives CASSSGIFEAFF.

This clonotype was seen at least ten times. The CDR3 protein is CASSYAGTGGELFF. The CDR3 region has the DNA TGTGCCAGCAGCTACGCCGGGACAGGCGGGGAGCTGTTTTTT. J is TRBJ2-2 and V is TRBV5-6; TRBD1 aligns across 8 bases. The CDR3 extends over 14 amino acids. The germline V gene has CDR1 SGHDT and CDR2 YYEEEE. Trimming removed 3 bases from V and 7 bases from J; junction bases left unmatched: 5.

This clonotype was counted only a few times. The chain recombines TRBV5-1 with TRBJ2-5; D perhaps matches TRBD1 (6 bases). Germline CDR1 is SGHRS and CDR2 is YFSETQ. Trimming left V 4 bases short and J 5 bases short, with 15 bases between. The CDR3 covers 14 residues. CDR3 sequence: CASSTGTGRETQYF. DNA for the CDR3: TGCGCCAGCAGCACAGGGACGGGCAGGGAGACCCAGTACTTC.

This clonotype was seen at least ten times. The rearrangement uses TRBV20-1 and TRBJ1-1, with D hard to call. Germline V gives CDR1 DFQATT, CDR2 SNEGSKA (reference sequence). With 5 bases removed from V and 2 bases from J, the gap between germline ends came to 12 bases. The CDR3 extends over 13 amino acids. CDR3 sequence reads: CSAEDGYNTEAFF. For the CDR3, the DNA is TGCAGTGCTGAGGACGGGTATAACACTGAAGCTTTCTTT.

This clonotype was detected a few times. This chain links TRBV28 with TRBJ1-5; 8 bases are shared with TRBD1. The CDR3 runs to 15 residues. Germline V gene data show CDR1 as MDHEN and CDR2 as SYDVKM. Trimming at V came to 8 bases and at J to 4 bases, leaving 10 bases not matched to a gene. Here the CDR3 reads CASGTGQGWNQPQHF. The CDR3 nucleotides are TGTGCCAGCGGAACCGGACAGGGTTGGAATCAGCCCCAGCATTTT. The full variable domain, completed using reference TRBV28 and TRBJ1-5, is DVKVTQSSRYLVKRTGEKVFLECVQDMDHENMFWYRQDPGLGLRLIYFSYDVKMKEKGDIPEGYSVSREKKERFSLILESASTNQTSMYLCASGTGQGWNQPQHFGDGTRLSIL.

This clonotype was counted ten times or more. The chain links TRBV20-1 to TRBJ1-2, with D possibly matching TRBD1 (5 bases). Germline lookup yields CDR1 DFQATT and CDR2 SNEGSKA (reference sequence). The CDR3 runs to 12 residues. The ends were cut back, 3 bases at V and 7 bases at J, with 12 bases in the middle. Here the CDR3 reads CSARGEMSGYTF. In DNA, the CDR3 is TGCAGTGCTAGGGGGGAAATGAGTGGCTACACCTTC.

The CDR3 DNA follows: TGCGCCAGCAGACTGGCGGGGTTCAGTGAGCAGTTCTTC. The encoded protein is CASRLAGFSEQFF. J is TRBJ2-1 and V is TRBV5-1; a weak D match, TRBD2 (6 bases). CDR3 length: 13 residues. Trimming stripped 5 bases from V and 9 bases from J, with 15 bases between. In germline, CDR1 is SGHRS, CDR2 YFSETQ.

This clonotype was counted at least ten times. The genes are TRBV28 and TRBJ1-4; D gene uncertain. V lost 6 bases, J lost 0 bases, and 14 bases lay in between. The germline V gene encodes CDR1 MDHEN and CDR2 SYDVKM. CDR3 length: 16 residues. The CDR3 bases are TGTGCCAGCAGGACAATGCGTAAGGCAACTAATGAAAAACTGTTTTTT. Translation gives CASRTMRKATNEKLFF.

This clonotype has a count of ten or more. The genes are TRBV20-1 and TRBJ2-2; D is undetermined. The CDR3 sequence is 12 residues long. The V gene's germline CDR1 is DFQATT and CDR2 SNEGSKA (reference sequence). V was cut by 2 bases and J by 4 bases, with 5 bases left in between. CDR3 sequence reads: CSARLTTGELFF. In DNA, the CDR3 is TGCAGTGCTAGACTAACCACCGGGGAGCTGTTTTTT.

This clonotype showed up many times. The chain carries TRBV20-1 and TRBJ2-4; 9 bases fit TRBD1. There are 14 residues in the CDR3. V lost 5 bases, J lost 8 bases, and 10 bases stayed unmatched. The V gene's germline CDR1 is DFQATT and CDR2 SNEGSKA (reference sequence). The CDR3 DNA reads TGCAGTGCTCCCCGGACAGGGGCCCAAGACATTCAGTACTTC. Translation: CSAPRTGAQDIQYF.

Only a few counts were recorded for this clonotype. The chain uses TRBV10-3 and TRBJ2-3, with 11 bases matching TRBD2. V was clipped by 2 bases and J by 1 base; unmatched bases: 2. Germline loops: CDR1 ENHRY, CDR2 SYGVKD. This CDR3 region has 16 residues. The CDR3 spells CAISERTSGRTDTQYF. The CDR3 DNA sequence: TGTGCCATCAGTGAGAGGACTAGCGGGCGCACAGATACGCAGTATTTT.

This clonotype was found many times. The chain combines TRBV5-6 with TRBJ2-3, with 7 bases aligning to TRBD1. The germline V gene encodes CDR1 SGHDT and CDR2 YYEEEE. J was trimmed by 6 bases and V by 2 bases; bases with no gene match: 6. The CDR3 loop spans 14 amino acids. CDR3 amino acids: CASSLETGTDTQYF. CDR3 DNA sequence: TGTGCCAGCAGCTTAGAGACAGGGACGGATACGCAGTATTTT.

In this sample, this clonotype turned up many times. The chain is built from TRBV5-1 and TRBJ2-5, with D perhaps TRBD2 (5 bases). The germline V gene encodes CDR1 SGHRS and CDR2 YFSETQ. The CDR3 sequence is 15 residues long. Trimming shortened V by 2 bases and J by 5 bases, and 16 bases separated the two germline ends. CDR3: CASSLLKTMEETQYF. The DNA for the CDR3 is TGCGCCAGCAGCTTACTCAAGACTATGGAGGAGACCCAGTACTTC.

This clonotype has a count of ten or more. The DNA of the CDR3 is TGCGCCAGCGAGTTAGCGGGGACAGATACGCAGTATTTT. Protein sequence: CASELAGTDTQYF. The chain combines TRBV5-1 with TRBJ2-3, with 8 bases matching TRBD2. The V gene end was trimmed by 7 bases and the J gene end by 3 bases; junction bases not matched to a gene: 4. CDR1 is SGHRS and CDR2 is YFSETQ in the germline V gene. This CDR3 has 13 amino acids.

This clonotype was seen at least ten times. The chain recombines TRBV6-1 with TRBJ1-3; D is uncertain. The V end was cut by 6 bases, the J end by 4 bases, with 13 bases between. The CDR3 extends over 14 amino acids. CDR1 and CDR2 (germline): MNHNS, SASEGT. In nucleotides, the CDR3 is TGTGCCAGCAGCCACGGACTATCGGGAAACACCATATATTTT. Amino acids: CASSHGLSGNTIYF.

This clonotype has a handful of counts. The gene calls are TRBV16 and TRBJ1-2; D remains ambiguous. V lost 0 bases and J 2 bases, leaving 13 bases between the germline ends. The CDR3 spans 16 residues. Germline loops: CDR1 KGHSY, CDR2 FQNENV. The CDR3 coding sequence is TGTGCCAGCAGCCAATCCTCTTTGGGGTCGAACTATGGCTACACCTTC. Protein sequence: CASSQSSLGSNYGYTF.

This clonotype was recorded at least ten times. This rearrangement joins TRBV5-1 to TRBJ2-1; TRBD1 matches at 7 bases. The germline CDR1 and CDR2 sequences are SGHRS and YFSETQ. This CDR3 has 15 amino acids. J lost 8 bases, V lost 0 bases, and 8 bases had no gene match. The CDR3: CASSLAFEGAYEQFF. The CDR3, as DNA: TGCGCCAGCAGCTTGGCCTTTGAGGGGGCCTATGAGCAGTTCTTC.

J is TRBJ1-1 and V is TRBV5-4, with D perhaps TRBD1 (5 bases). Trimming took 4 bases from V and 2 from J, leaving 12 bases between them. The CDR3 consists of 14 residues. Looked up from germline, CDR1 is SGHNT and CDR2 is YYREEE (reference sequence). CDR3: CASSPGPFNTEAFF. CDR3 DNA: TGTGCCAGCAGCCCGGGACCTTTTAACACTGAAGCTTTCTTT. The variable domain in full, completed from reference TRBV5-4 and TRBJ1-1, reads ETGVTQSPTHLIKTRGQQVTLRCSSQSGHNTVSWYQQALGQGPQFIFQYYREEENGRGNFPPRFSGLQFPNYSSELNVNALELDDSALYLCASSPGPFNTEAFFGQGTRLTVV.

This clonotype was recorded at least ten times. The chain couples TRBV3-1 to TRBJ2-2, with TRBD1 as a possible D gene (6 bases). Trimming took 6 bases from V and 6 from J, leaving 8 bases between them. CDR1 and CDR2 from the germline V gene are LGHDT and YNNKEL (reference sequence). CDR3 length equals 12 residues. CDR3: CASSSGAGELFF. DNA of the CDR3: TGTGCCAGCAGTTCAGGGGCCGGGGAGCTGTTTTTT.